The rows below give T cell receptor beta chains drawn from one sample of a study of STAT5B mutations in CD4+ large granular lymphocyte leukemia. Libraries were prepared by immunoSEQ multiplex PCR; TCRdb keeps only in-frame clonotypes and omits some of them. Here the sample spans tens of thousands of clones, about 70% being singletons. Sequencing was carried out using CD4+ T cells from blood buffy coats. These TCRs come from a human donor in good health. CDR3s include the opening cysteine and the closing phenylalanine or tryptophan. D genes are given only for firm matches. Size is omitted from some rows. Given values are once, few, many or a class for expanded clones.

J,length,size,D,V,CDR3,DNA
TRBJ2-4,13,-,TRBD1,TRBV2,CASQEDREDIQYF,TGTGCCAGCCAGGAGGACAGGGAGGACATTCAGTACTTC
TRBJ1-5,17,-,TRBD1,TRBV7-2,CASSLGAGGRSNQPQHF,TGTGCCAGCAGCTTAGGGGCAGGGGGCCGGTCCAATCAGCCCCAGCATTTT
TRBJ1-1,12,-,-,TRBV7-9,CASSDGGTEAFF,TGTGCCAGCAGCGACGGGGGCACTGAAGCTTTCTTT
TRBJ1-1,14,few,-,TRBV5-1,CASSLEEGGFEAFF,TGCGCCAGCAGCTTGGAGGAGGGTGGGTTTGAAGCTTTCTTT
TRBJ2-5,14,-,-,TRBV7-2,CASSPRGYRETQYF,TGTGCCAGCAGCCCCAGAGGATATCGGGAGACCCAGTACTTC
TRBJ1-5,13,few,-,TRBV6-5,CASSYDSNQPQHF,TGTGCCAGCAGTTACGACAGCAATCAGCCCCAGCATTTT
TRBJ2-5,14,-,TRBD1,TRBV7-2,CASSLDRATGTQYF,TGTGCCAGCAGCCTAGACAGGGCTACGGGGACCCAGTACTTC
TRBJ2-7,12,-,-,TRBV19,CASSTNSYEQYF,TGTGCCAGTAGTACGAACTCCTACGAGCAGTACTTC
TRBJ1-1,15,few,TRBD1,TRBV2,CASSARQGMNTEAFF,TGTGCCAGCAGTGCCCGACAGGGAATGAACACTGAAGCTTTCTTT
TRBJ1-1,16,once,-,TRBV5-4,CASSPGGGGVNTEAFF,TGTGCCAGCAGCCCTGGGGGAGGGGGGGTGAACACTGAAGCTTTCTTT
TRBJ2-7,13,few,-,TRBV27,CASSIQVGLEQYF,TGTGCCAGCAGTATACAGGTGGGCCTCGAGCAGTACTTC
TRBJ2-5,14,-,-,TRBV9,CASSVEAGQETQYF,TGTGCCAGCAGCGTAGAGGCCGGCCAAGAGACCCAGTACTTC
TRBJ2-1,16,-,TRBD1,TRBV6-6,CASSRDREGRYNEQFF,TGTGCCAGCAGCCGGGACAGGGAGGGTCGGTACAATGAGCAGTTCTTC
TRBJ2-4,17,-,TRBD1,TRBV7-9,CASSLLPYRGNPNIQYF,TGTGCCAGCAGCTTACTTCCATACAGGGGGAACCCAAACATTCAGTACTTC
TRBJ1-2,16,-,TRBD1,TRBV18,CASSPSPARGQNGYTF,TGTGCCAGCTCACCAAGTCCGGCCAGGGGGCAGAATGGCTACACCTTC